This is a list of T cell receptor beta chains from one sample in a study of T cell responses to AZD1222 COVID-19 vaccine. TCRdb keeps only in-frame clones here, not all; method: immunoSEQ multiplex PCR. The data show 90,000 to 120,000 clones, approximately 90% seen once. This specimen consisted of peripheral blood, obtained 28 days after the second AZD1222 dose. Receptors originate from an adult who received the AZD1222 COVID-19 vaccine. Both conserved end residues are part of each CDR3. D genes are given only for firm matches. Expanded clones are given a class, and other clones once, few, many or no size at all.

TRBJ2-1 once TRBV20-1 - CSASLRGSEQFF TGCAGTGCTAGTTTGAGGGGGAGTGAGCAGTTCTTC
TRBJ2-1 - TRBV27 TRBD2 CASSFFRTSGRGYEQFF TGTGCCAGCAGTTTCTTTAGGACTAGCGGGAGAGGGTATGAGCAGTTCTTC
TRBJ2-3 - TRBV6-5 - CASRDRDSYFLTQYF TGTGCCAGCAGGGACCGGGACTCCTATTTTCTTACGCAGTATTTT
TRBJ2-2 - TRBV5-5 TRBD2 CASSLWLAGGGDTGELFF TGTGCCAGCAGCTTGTGGCTAGCGGGGGGCGGGGACACCGGGGAGCTGTTTTTT
TRBJ2-5 - TRBV6-2/TRBV6-3 TRBD2 CASSYTSGGAETQYF TGTGCCAGCAGTTACACTAGCGGGGGGGCCGAGACCCAGTACTTC
TRBJ1-3 - TRBV14 - CASSRGSSGNTIYF TGTGCCAGCAGCCGGGGGAGCTCTGGAAACACCATATATTTT
TRBJ1-5 - TRBV18 - CASSRKGGMEGQPQHF TGTGCCAGCTCCCGTAAGGGGGGAATGGAAGGACAGCCCCAGCATTTT
TRBJ1-2 - TRBV5-1 - CASSPWGTDPNYGYTF TGCGCCAGCAGCCCCTGGGGGACCGACCCCAATTATGGCTACACCTTC
TRBJ1-6 - TRBV14 - CASSQGGRNSPLHF TGTGCCAGCAGCCAAGGGGGGCGTAATTCACCCCTCCACTTT
TRBJ2-2 once TRBV7-2 TRBD2 CASSFPPLAGDPGELFF TGTGCCAGCAGCTTCCCTCCACTAGCGGGAGACCCCGGGGAGCTGTTTTTT
TRBJ2-7 - TRBV19 - CASSIDLTGTGYYEQYF TGTGCCAGTAGTATAGACCTCACAGGTACCGGCTACTACGAGCAGTACTTC
TRBJ1-2 - TRBV14 TRBD1 CASSPGQGYGYTF TGTGCCAGCAGCCCCGGACAGGGGTATGGCTACACCTTC
TRBJ2-6 - TRBV13 - CASSPGLTTSGANVLTF TGTGCCAGCAGCCCGGGACTGACTACCTCTGGGGCCAACGTCCTGACTTTC
TRBJ2-1 - TRBV4-3 TRBD2 CASSQERVWREGRNEQFF TGCGCCAGCAGCCAAGAAAGGGTGTGGCGGGAGGGCCGGAATGAGCAGTTCTTC
TRBJ2-3 - TRBV3-1/TRBV3-2 TRBD2 CASSHLGTSGFSTDTQYF TGTGCCAGCAGCCACCTCGGGACTAGCGGTTTTAGCACAGATACGCAGTATTTT
TRBJ2-7 - TRBV15 - CATSRMGAIYEQYF TGTGCCACCAGCCGGATGGGGGCCATCTACGAGCAGTACTTC
TRBJ2-2 - TRBV18 TRBD2 CASSPVGLAVNTGELFF TGTGCCAGCTCCCCCGTCGGACTAGCGGTGAACACCGGGGAGCTGTTTTTT
TRBJ1-5 - TRBV6-2/TRBV6-3 - CASSYSSGHQPQHF TGTGCCAGCAGTTACTCCTCGGGTCATCAGCCCCAGCATTTT
TRBJ1-6 - TRBV6-5 TRBD1 CATWTGRSPLHF TGTGCCACCTGGACAGGGCGGTCACCCCTCCACTTT
TRBJ2-2 - TRBV10-2 - CASSDVGAHTGELFF TGCGCCAGCAGTGACGTGGGGGCGCACACCGGGGAGCTGTTTTTT
TRBJ2-3 - TRBV9 TRBD2 CASSVVAGSPDTQYF TGTGCCAGCAGCGTAGTAGCGGGGTCCCCAGATACGCAGTATTTT
TRBJ1-5 few TRBV6-5 - CASSYARGNQPQHF TGTGCCAGCAGTTATGCCAGGGGCAATCAGCCCCAGCATTTT